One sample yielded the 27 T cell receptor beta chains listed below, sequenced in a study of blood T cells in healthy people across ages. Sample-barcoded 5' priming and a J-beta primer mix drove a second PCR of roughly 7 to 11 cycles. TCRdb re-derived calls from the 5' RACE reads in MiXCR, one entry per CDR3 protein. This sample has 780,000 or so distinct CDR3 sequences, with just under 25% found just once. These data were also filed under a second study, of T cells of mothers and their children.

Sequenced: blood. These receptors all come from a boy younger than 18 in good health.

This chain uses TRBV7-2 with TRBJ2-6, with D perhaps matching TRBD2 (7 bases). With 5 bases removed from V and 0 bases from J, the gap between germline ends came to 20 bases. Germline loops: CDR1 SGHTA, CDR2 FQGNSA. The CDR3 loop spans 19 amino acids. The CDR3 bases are TGTGCCAGCAGCCAGAGGTGGGGAGGGGGAAACTCTGGGGCCAACGTCCTGACTTTC. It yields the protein CASSQRWGGGNSGANVLTF.

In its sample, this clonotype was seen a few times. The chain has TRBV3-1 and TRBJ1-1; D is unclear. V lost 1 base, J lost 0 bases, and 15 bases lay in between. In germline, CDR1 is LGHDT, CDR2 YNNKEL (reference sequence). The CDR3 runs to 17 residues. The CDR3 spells CASSQAESGPVNTEAFF. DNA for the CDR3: TGTGCCAGCAGCCAAGCAGAATCGGGCCCTGTGAACACTGAAGCTTTCTTT. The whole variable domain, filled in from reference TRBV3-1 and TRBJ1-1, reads DTAVSQTPKYLVTQMGNDKSIKCEQNLGHDTMYWYKQDSKKFLKIMFSYNNKELIINETVPNRFSPKSPDKAHLNLHINSLELGDSAVYFCASSQAESGPVNTEAFFGQGTRLTVV.

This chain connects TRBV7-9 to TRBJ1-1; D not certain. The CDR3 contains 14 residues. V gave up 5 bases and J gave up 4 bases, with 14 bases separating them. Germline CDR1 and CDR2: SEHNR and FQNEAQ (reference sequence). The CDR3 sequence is CASSRGPEGTEAFF. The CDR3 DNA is TGTGCCAGCAGCCGTGGACCAGAAGGCACTGAAGCTTTCTTT.

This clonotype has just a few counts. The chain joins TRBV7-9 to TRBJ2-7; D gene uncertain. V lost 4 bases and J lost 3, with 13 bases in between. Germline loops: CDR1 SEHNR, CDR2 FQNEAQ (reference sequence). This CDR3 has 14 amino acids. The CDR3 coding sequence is TGTGCCAGCAGCTCGGTAAGCGCCAGCTACGAGCAGTACTTC. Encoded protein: CASSSVSASYEQYF.

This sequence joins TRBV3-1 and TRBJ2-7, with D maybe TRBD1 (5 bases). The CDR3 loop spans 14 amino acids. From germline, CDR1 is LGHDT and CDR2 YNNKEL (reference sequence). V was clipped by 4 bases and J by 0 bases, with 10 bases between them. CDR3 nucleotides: TGTGCCAGCAGCCCATTCCAGGGCTCCTACGAGCAGTACTTC. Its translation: CASSPFQGSYEQYF.

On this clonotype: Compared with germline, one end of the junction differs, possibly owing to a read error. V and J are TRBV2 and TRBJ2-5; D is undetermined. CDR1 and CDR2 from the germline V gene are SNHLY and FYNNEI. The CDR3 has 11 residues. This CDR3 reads CASSERQICDF. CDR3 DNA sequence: TGTGCCAGCAGTGAAAGGCAGATTTGTGACTTC.

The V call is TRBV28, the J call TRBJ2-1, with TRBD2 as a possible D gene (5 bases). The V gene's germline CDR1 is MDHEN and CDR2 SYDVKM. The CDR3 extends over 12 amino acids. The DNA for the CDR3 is TGTGCTTCGGGAATCTCCTACAATGAGCAGTTCTTC. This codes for CASGISYNEQFF.

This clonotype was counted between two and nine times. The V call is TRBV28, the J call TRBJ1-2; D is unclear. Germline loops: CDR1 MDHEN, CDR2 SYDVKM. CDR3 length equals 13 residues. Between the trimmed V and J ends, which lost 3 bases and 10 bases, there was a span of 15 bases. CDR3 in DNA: TGTGCCAGCAGTTTCCCGGCGGCGCCCACCTACACCTTC. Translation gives CASSFPAAPTYTF.

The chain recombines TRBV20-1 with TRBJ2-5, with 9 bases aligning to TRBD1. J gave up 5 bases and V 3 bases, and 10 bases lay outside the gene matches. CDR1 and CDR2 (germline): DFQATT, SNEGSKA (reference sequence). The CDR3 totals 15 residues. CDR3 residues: CSASPETGGYETQYF. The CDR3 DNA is TGCAGTGCTAGCCCCGAGACAGGGGGGTATGAGACCCAGTACTTC.

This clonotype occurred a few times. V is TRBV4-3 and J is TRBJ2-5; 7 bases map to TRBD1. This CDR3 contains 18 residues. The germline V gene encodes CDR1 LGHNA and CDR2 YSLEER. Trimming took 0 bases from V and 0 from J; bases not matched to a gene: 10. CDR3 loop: CASSQEPLSTGYQETQYF. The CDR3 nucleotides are TGCGCCAGCAGCCAAGAGCCCCTTTCGACAGGGTACCAAGAGACCCAGTACTTC.

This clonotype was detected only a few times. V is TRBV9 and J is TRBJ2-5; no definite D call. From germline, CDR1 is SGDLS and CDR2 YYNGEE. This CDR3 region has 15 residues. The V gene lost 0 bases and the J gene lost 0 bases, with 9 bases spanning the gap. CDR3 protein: CASSVVGRYQETQYF. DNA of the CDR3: TGTGCCAGCAGCGTAGTCGGCAGGTACCAAGAGACCCAGTACTTC.

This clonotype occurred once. CDR3 nucleotide sequence: TGTGCCTGGAGTGTAACGGGGGCCGAGCAGTACTTC. As protein: CAWSVTGAEQYF. The chain joins TRBV30 to TRBJ2-7, with D possibly called TRBD1 or TRBD2 (6 bases each). The CDR3 runs 12 residues. V lost 0 bases and J lost 6, with 9 bases in between. Looked up from germline, CDR1 is GTSNPN and CDR2 is SVGIG (reference sequence).

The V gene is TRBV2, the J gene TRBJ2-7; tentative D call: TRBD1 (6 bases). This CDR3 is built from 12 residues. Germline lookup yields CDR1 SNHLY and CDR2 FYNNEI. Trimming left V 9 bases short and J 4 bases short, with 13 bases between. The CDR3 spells CASRTEEYEQYF. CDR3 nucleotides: TGTGCCAGTCGGACAGAAGAGTACGAGCAGTACTTC.

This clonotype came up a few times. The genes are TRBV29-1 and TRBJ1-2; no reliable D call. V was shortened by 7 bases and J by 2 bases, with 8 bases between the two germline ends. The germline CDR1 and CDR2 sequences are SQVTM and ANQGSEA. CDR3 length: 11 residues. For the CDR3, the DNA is TGCAGCGGAAGGGAGAACTATGGCTACACCTTC. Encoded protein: CSGRENYGYTF.

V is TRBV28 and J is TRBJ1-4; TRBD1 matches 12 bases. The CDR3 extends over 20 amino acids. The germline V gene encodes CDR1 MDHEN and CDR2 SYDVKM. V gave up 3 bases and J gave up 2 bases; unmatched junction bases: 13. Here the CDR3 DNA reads TGTGCCAGCAGTTTCCGCACCCGGGACAGGGGGCGCGCCACTAATGAAAAACTGTTTTTT. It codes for CASSFRTRDRGRATNEKLFF.

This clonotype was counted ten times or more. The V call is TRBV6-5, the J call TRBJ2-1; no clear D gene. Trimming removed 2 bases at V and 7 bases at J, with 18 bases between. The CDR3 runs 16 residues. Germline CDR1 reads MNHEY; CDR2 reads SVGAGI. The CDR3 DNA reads TGTGCCAGCAGTTACGTTAAAGTTAAGGGATTGAATGAGCAGTTCTTC. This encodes CASSYVKVKGLNEQFF.

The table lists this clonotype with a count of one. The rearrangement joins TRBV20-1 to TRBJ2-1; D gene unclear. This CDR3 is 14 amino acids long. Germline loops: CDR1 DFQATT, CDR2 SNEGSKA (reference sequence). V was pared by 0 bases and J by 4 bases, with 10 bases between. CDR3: CSAREIQRYNEQFF. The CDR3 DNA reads TGCAGTGCTAGAGAAATCCAGAGATACAATGAGCAGTTCTTC.

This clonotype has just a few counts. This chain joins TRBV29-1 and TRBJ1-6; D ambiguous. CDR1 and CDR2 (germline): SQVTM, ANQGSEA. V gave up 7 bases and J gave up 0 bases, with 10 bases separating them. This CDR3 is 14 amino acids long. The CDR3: CSARGDSYNSPLHF. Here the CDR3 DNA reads TGCAGCGCTCGCGGGGACTCCTATAATTCACCCCTCCACTTT.

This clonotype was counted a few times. In nucleotides, the CDR3 is TGTGCCAGCAGCTGCCTTCCGGGACAGGGAGATTTTTGGGACACTGAAGCTTTCTTT. Amino acid sequence: CASSCLPGQGDFWDTEAFF. J is TRBJ1-1 and V is TRBV11-3, with TRBD1 matching 9 bases. Germline-derived CDR1 and CDR2 are SGHNT and YENEEA. This CDR3 spans 19 amino acids. Trimming removed 4 bases from V and 3 bases from J; junction bases left unmatched: 18.

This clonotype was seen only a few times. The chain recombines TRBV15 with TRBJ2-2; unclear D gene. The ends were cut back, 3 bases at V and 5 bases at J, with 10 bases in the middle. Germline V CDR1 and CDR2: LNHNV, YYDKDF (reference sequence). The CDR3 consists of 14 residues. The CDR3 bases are TGTGCCACCAGCAGGCAGCTGGGGACCGGGGAGCTGTTTTTT. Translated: CATSRQLGTGELFF.

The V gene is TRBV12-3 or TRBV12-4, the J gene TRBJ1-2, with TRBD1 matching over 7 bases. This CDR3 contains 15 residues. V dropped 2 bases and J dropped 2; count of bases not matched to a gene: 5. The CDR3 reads CASSLPGQENYGYTF. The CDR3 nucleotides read TGTGCCAGCAGTTTACCTGGACAGGAGAACTATGGCTACACCTTC.

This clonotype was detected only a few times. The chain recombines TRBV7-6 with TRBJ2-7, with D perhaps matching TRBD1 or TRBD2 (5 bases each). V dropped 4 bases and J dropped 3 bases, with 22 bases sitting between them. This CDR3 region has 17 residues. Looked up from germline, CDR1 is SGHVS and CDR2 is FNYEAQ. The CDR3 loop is CASSSPLTPAGSYEQYF. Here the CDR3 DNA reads TGTGCCAGCAGCTCGCCCCTTACACCGGCAGGGAGCTACGAGCAGTACTTC.

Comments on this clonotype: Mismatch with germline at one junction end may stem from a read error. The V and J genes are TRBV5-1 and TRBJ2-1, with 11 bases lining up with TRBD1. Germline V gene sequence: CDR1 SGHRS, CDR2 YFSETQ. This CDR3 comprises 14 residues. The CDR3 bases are TGTGCCAGCAGCTTAGGGACAGGGGGGAATGAGCAGTTCTTC. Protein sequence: CASSLGTGGNEQFF.

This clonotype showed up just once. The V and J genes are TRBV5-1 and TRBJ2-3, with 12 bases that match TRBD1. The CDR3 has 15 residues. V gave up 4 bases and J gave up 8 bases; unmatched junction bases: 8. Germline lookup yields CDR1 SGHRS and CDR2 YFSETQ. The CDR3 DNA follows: TGCGCCAGCAGCGGGACAGGGGGCCTATCGGTTACGCAGTATTTT. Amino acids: CASSGTGGLSVTQYF.

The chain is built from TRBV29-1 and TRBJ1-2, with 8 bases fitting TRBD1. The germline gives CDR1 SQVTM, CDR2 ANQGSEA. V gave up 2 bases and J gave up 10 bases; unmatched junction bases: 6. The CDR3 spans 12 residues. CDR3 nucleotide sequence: TGCAGCGTTGAACAGGGGGCGGATGACTACACCTTC. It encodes CSVEQGADDYTF.

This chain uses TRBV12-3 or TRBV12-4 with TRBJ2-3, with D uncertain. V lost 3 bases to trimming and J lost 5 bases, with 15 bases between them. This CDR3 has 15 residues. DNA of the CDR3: TGTGCCAGCAGTTTGCCCCCGGGCCGCGGAGATACGCAGTATTTT. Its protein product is CASSLPPGRGDTQYF.

This CDR3 reads CASSPGRTSEQYF. CDR3 nucleotides: TGTGCCAGCAGCCCAGGAAGAACCTCCGAGCAGTACTTC. V gene TRBV14 combines with J gene TRBJ2-5; D gene unclear. The end of the DNA aligns better with TRBJ2-7, so the J call may be wrong. This CDR3 has 13 residues. CDR1 SGHDN and CDR2 FVKESK come from the germline V gene.